These 9 T cell receptor beta chains came from one sample sequenced in a study of a mutant IDH1 vaccine in newly diagnosed glioma. The table came from immunoSEQ multiplex PCR; TCRdb's copy has only in-frame clones and leaves some out. The table includes about 46,000 clones, about 80% detected once. Stated time point: baseline, week 1 (first vaccination visit). The treatment was: pre-vaccination baseline after standard-of-care therapy. This specimen was PBMCs, taken from a glioma patient treated with radiotherapy, temozolomide or both. The receptor set was obtained from a woman in her thirties or forties with glioma.

The rearrangement uses TRBV6-5 and TRBJ2-5, with no clear D. Deletions cut 5 bases from V and 5 bases from J, with 18 bases between. The germline V gene has CDR1 MNHEY and CDR2 SVGAGI. The CDR3 sequence is 15 residues long. CDR3 sequence: CASSPTWARRETQYF. CDR3 sequence (DNA): TGTGCCAGCAGTCCTACTTGGGCAAGAAGGGAGACCCAGTACTTC.

This chain uses TRBV4-1 with TRBJ1-6; D not resolved. The CDR3 sequence is 14 residues long. Trimming cost V 1 base and J 10 bases, with 11 bases left between them. Germline V CDR1 and CDR2: MGHRA, YSYEKL. CDR3 sequence: CASSQGPLGSPLHF. CDR3 nucleotide sequence: TGCGCCAGCAGCCAAGGACCCTTGGGATCACCCCTCCACTTT.

V is TRBV6-5 and J is TRBJ1-1; possibly TRBD1 for D (6 bases). CDR3 size: 14 residues. CDR1 is MNHEY and CDR2 is SVGAGI in the germline V gene. Trimming cost V 5 bases and J 6 bases, with 16 bases left between them. The CDR3: CASSSPTGSPEAFF. The DNA of the CDR3 is TGTGCCAGCAGTAGCCCAACAGGGTCCCCTGAAGCTTTCTTT.

J is TRBJ1-4 and V is TRBV6-6, with 8 bases lining up with TRBD1. Germline-derived CDR1 and CDR2 are MNHNY and SVGAGI (reference sequence). The CDR3 is 14 amino acids. V lost 5 bases and J lost 15; bases outside the gene matches: 14. The CDR3 sequence is CASSNRQGREGMFF. The CDR3 bases are TGTGCCAGCAGTAATCGACAGGGGCGCGAGGGGATGTTTTTT.

This chain links TRBV19 with TRBJ1-1; no reliable D call. The CDR3 has 14 residues. V lost 4 bases and J 4 bases, leaving 13 bases between the germline ends. Per germline, CDR1 LNHDA and CDR2 SQIVND (reference sequence). Here the CDR3 reads CASSTQAAGTEAFF. The DNA for the CDR3 is TGTGCCAGTAGTACTCAGGCGGCGGGCACTGAAGCTTTCTTT.

The chain combines TRBV6-6 with TRBJ1-3; TRBD1 agrees at 7 bases. J was trimmed by 4 bases and V by 5 bases; bases with no gene match: 11. CDR1 is MNHNY and CDR2 is SVGAGI in the germline V gene (reference sequence). This CDR3 is 16 amino acids long. CDR3 DNA sequence: TGTGCCAGCAGTCCTAGACAGGGACCGGGCGGAAACACCATATATTTT. Translating gives CASSPRQGPGGNTIYF.

The chain recombines TRBV5-1 with TRBJ1-1; D is uncertain. CDR3 length equals 14 residues. The germline CDR1 and CDR2 sequences are SGHRS and YFSETQ. V was pared by 4 bases and J by 2 bases, with 12 bases between. The CDR3: CASSVSGFNTEAFF. The DNA of the CDR3 is TGCGCCAGCAGCGTCAGTGGGTTTAACACTGAAGCTTTCTTT.

The chain combines TRBV6-6 with TRBJ1-5; D unclear. V dropped 7 bases and J dropped 4 bases, with 14 bases sitting between them. Looked up from germline, CDR1 is MNHNY and CDR2 is SVGAGI (reference sequence). This CDR3 spans 14 amino acids. CDR3 region: CASTSSRGNQPQHF. The CDR3, as DNA: TGTGCCAGCACCTCCTCCAGAGGTAATCAGCCCCAGCATTTT.

This clone occurred once. Here the CDR3 reads CAWGGTNEKLFF. The CDR3, as DNA: TGTGCCTGGGGGGGAACTAATGAAAAACTGTTTTTT. The rearrangement uses TRBV30 and TRBJ1-4, with a possible D match to TRBD1 (5 bases). V was shortened by 5 bases and J by 1 base, with 5 bases between the two germline ends. CDR1 is GTSNPN, CDR2 SVGIG, per germline (reference sequence). This CDR3 has 12 amino acids.